The TCR beta chain under discussion was sequenced for a study of tumor-infiltrating lymphocytes in primary liver carcinoma (dated by TCRdb to the late 2010s). Background for the entire study: Between late 2015 and early 2016, a few patients in China with histopathologically diagnosed primary liver carcinoma had surgical resection. The five patients, three men and two women aged 30 to 69 years, had hepatocellular carcinoma (four) or combined HCC and intrahepatic cholangiocarcinoma (one). The tumors of the five patients were staged as T1-T3 N0M0, with maximum diameters ranging from about 4 to 10 cm. Each sample produced roughly 3.5 to 8 million productive TCRbeta reads, and read depth showed no significant difference between tissue types. The study combined TCRbeta repertoire sequencing, expression microarrays and whole-exome sequencing across five regions of each liver tumor, with adjacent normal tissue and blood. A total of approximately 35 specimens from 5 patients, comprising 25 or so tumor regions, 5 adjacent noncancerous liver tissues and 5 peripheral blood samples, were covered by TCRbeta repertoire sequencing. Repertoires from technical replicates were highly reproducible, with mean shared-clone rates approximately 0.88 and correlation coefficients above 0.95.

Summary of the overall study and its limitations: Comparison of CD4+ and CD8+ T cell repertoires was precluded by the use of bulk unsorted samples. Because sequencing covered only the TCR beta chain and unpaired alpha chains were not captured, true repertoire diversity is likely underestimated. Only 4 or 5 patients were included in the study, and the authors note that the findings should be validated in a larger study. Pairs of tumor regions showed greater repertoire overlap (mean around 36%) than tumor-adjacent pairs (roughly 17%) or tumor-blood pairs (around 15%), which is consistent with antigen-driven expansion. Compared with blood, tumors had a significantly larger share of the repertoire taken up by the top 250 clones (p = 0.039).

A constant-region primer and ProtoScript II reverse transcriptase were used to reverse-transcribe TCRbeta-specific cDNA from about 530 ng total RNA. Three nested multiplex PCR rounds, following a slightly modified ARM-PCR procedure, were used to build the TCRbeta libraries. The first two PCR rounds used multiplex TRBV1-TRBV30 forward primers with a Cbeta reverse primer, each for 10 cycles. Sample barcodes and Illumina adapters were attached in a final 25-cycle PCR using Deep VentR polymerase. Amplicons of 200-500 bp were gel-purified with a QIAquick gel extraction kit before sequencing. An Illumina HiSeq 2500 was used to sequence the TCRbeta amplicons, generating 250-bp paired-end reads. From the authors' description of their analysis: Quality trimming of reads was performed with Trimmomatic v0.33, and paired reads were merged with FLASH v1.2.11 so that full CDR3 sequences could be recovered. V, D and J germline segments were assigned to the rearranged TCRbeta sequences using MiGEC v1.2.1b. VDJtools v1.0.0 computed clonotype statistics and Shannon-Wiener diversity indices. To cut down on sampling bias, every analysis after diversity analysis relied on just the 250 most abundant clonotypes from each sample. Starting from the raw public reads, TCRdb applied fastp trimming at Q25, assembled clones with MiXCR and retained in-frame beta chains. Entries that share a CDR3 protein sequence are merged under the most common genes and DNA. It is TCRdb's table, rather than the study itself, that gives the V and J calls and clone size. Across this sample there are about 300,000 distinct CDR3 sequences, with 50% to 70% seen only once. The top ten clones comprise roughly 10% of the sample.

This clonotype appeared many times. Its antigen specificity is not known. No base-level quality is on record; no much larger clone is a single base apart. Blood RNA was extracted from unsorted whole blood with TRIzol reagent; germline DNA came from the DNeasy Blood & Tissue kit. Chronic HBV infection was present in the patients, and the patients were treatment-naive at sampling. Around 4 milliliters of peripheral blood were collected into K2EDTA tubes before surgery. V and J are trimmed by 5 bases and 3 bases, and the gene matches miss 7 bases of the junction. CDR1 and CDR2, looked up from the germline V gene, are MNHNS and SASEGT. Measured from the cysteine to the phenylalanine, the CDR3 is 14 residues long. CDR3 DNA only is kept here, 42 bases in frame from base 1.

The specimen was peripheral blood. This TCR came from a man aged 40-49 years with primary liver carcinoma and hepatitis B virus infection. The chain is made from TRBV6-1 and TRBJ2-7, with TRBD1 identical over 7 junction bases. The sequenced DNA is TGTGCCAGCAGTCCAGACAGGGAATACTACGAGCAGTACTTC. It specifies CASSPDREYYEQYF.